Listed here are 11 T cell receptor beta chains from one sample, sequenced in a study of T cells after yellow fever vaccination. TCRdb reprocessed the 5' RACE reads via MiXCR and lists one record per CDR3 protein. This table holds 500,000 to 700,000 distinct CDR3 sequences, less than 20% found once. The specimen was PBMCs, collected 15 days after the yellow fever booster vaccination. These receptors came from a man aged 25 to 40 who received the YFV17D yellow fever vaccine.

The chain recombines TRBV28 with TRBJ1-5; perhaps TRBD1 as D (6 bases). The germline CDR1 and CDR2 sequences are MDHEN and SYDVKM. Trimming took off 6 bases at V and 0 bases at J, with 30 bases between the two ends. The CDR3 has 21 residues. The CDR3 DNA sequence: TGTGCCAGCAGACTCCGGGACATTCCTCTTTCATTTACCTATAGCAATCAGCCCCAGCATTTT. It translates to CASRLRDIPLSFTYSNQPQHF.

This CDR3 is CASSQYSLDYGYTF. In DNA form, the CDR3 reads TGCGCCAGCAGCCAATATAGCTTGGACTATGGCTACACCTTC. The chain links TRBV4-3 to TRBJ1-2; no clear D gene. V was pared by 2 bases and J by 3 bases, with 10 bases between. This CDR3 region has 14 residues. From germline, CDR1 is LGHNA and CDR2 YSLEER.

This clonotype was recorded many times. Germline and junction disagree at one end, which may indicate a read error. The V call is TRBV12-3 or TRBV12-4, the J call TRBJ1-5, with a weak D call TRBD1 (5 bases). The CDR3 is 14 amino acids. The CDR3 bases are TGTGCCAGTAGTTTGGGGGACAGCAATCAGCCCCAGCATTTT. Residues: CASSLGDSNQPQHF.

The CDR3 reads CSVDAPDSTYEQYF. The CDR3 coding sequence is TGCAGCGTTGACGCCCCAGACAGTACCTACGAGCAGTACTTC. The chain couples TRBV29-1 to TRBJ2-7; TRBD1 is a possible D gene (5 bases). The germline V gene has CDR1 SQVTM and CDR2 ANQGSEA. The CDR3 contains 14 residues. Trimming stripped 3 bases from V and 2 bases from J, with 14 bases between.

The V call is TRBV28, the J call TRBJ1-5, with 7 nucleotides matching TRBD1. The CDR3 is 14 amino acids. Germline CDR1 and CDR2: MDHEN and SYDVKM. Trimming took 0 bases from V and 4 from J; bases not matched to a gene: 0. The CDR3 reads CASSLWTGNQPQHF. CDR3 sequence (DNA): TGTGCCAGCAGTTTATGGACAGGGAATCAGCCCCAGCATTTT.

This clonotype showed up just a few times. The rearrangement uses TRBV29-1 and TRBJ1-1; tentative D call: TRBD1 (6 bases). CDR3 size: 14 residues. V lost 5 bases and J 5 bases, leaving 18 bases between the germline ends. The germline gives CDR1 SQVTM, CDR2 ANQGSEA. Written as DNA, the CDR3 is TGCAGCGTTTCCCCAGGGGATTTTCTTACTGAAGCTTTCTTT. It encodes CSVSPGDFLTEAFF.

The CDR3 protein is CASSARSSGMDYEQYF. CDR3 DNA sequence: TGTGCCAGCAGCGCCCGTAGTAGCGGGATGGACTACGAGCAGTACTTC. This chain uses TRBV12-3 or TRBV12-4 with TRBJ2-7; TRBD2 agrees at 8 bases. Trimming removed 6 bases from V and 3 bases from J; junction bases left unmatched: 13. There are 16 residues in the CDR3.

This clonotype occurred many times. The chain employs TRBV20-1 and TRBJ2-5; weak D call: TRBD2 (6 bases). CDR3 length: 14 amino acids. Trimming pared 1 base from V and 5 bases from J, leaving 14 bases between. Germline CDR1 DFQATT, CDR2 SNEGSKA (reference sequence). CDR3 residues: CSARVGGSRETQYF. The DNA for the CDR3 is TGCAGTGCTAGAGTAGGAGGGAGTAGGGAGACCCAGTACTTC.

This clonotype was counted between two and nine times. The chain links TRBV20-1 to TRBJ1-4; 7 nucleotides match TRBD1. The CDR3 runs 14 residues. V gave up 6 bases and J gave up 8 bases; unmatched junction bases: 12. Germline V gives CDR1 DFQATT, CDR2 SNEGSKA (reference sequence). The CDR3 DNA is TGCAGTGCCCAAGCCGGGACAGCCTTAGAAAAACTGTTTTTT. Protein product: CSAQAGTALEKLFF.

A word on this clonotype: One junction end does not reproduce the germline sequence, and a read error may be involved. The genes are TRBV7-2 and TRBJ2-1; no reliable D call. This CDR3 is 13 amino acids long. Germline CDR1 is SGHTA and CDR2 is FQGNSA. CDR3 in amino acids: CASSPPPYNEQFF. CDR3 nucleotides: TGCGCCAGCAGCCCCCCACCGTACAATGAGCAGTTCTTC.

This clonotype was seen a handful of times. The chain uses TRBV5-6 and TRBJ2-2; the D call may be TRBD1 or TRBD2 (5 bases each). Germline CDR1 reads SGHDT; CDR2 reads YYEEEE. This CDR3 has 16 residues. V was clipped by 4 bases and J by 7 bases, with 20 bases between them. CDR3 nucleotides: TGTGCCAGCAGCCTTGTGGGGAGTCGAACAGGCGGGGAGCTGTTTTTT. The encoded protein is CASSLVGSRTGGELFF.